This T cell receptor beta chain was recorded in a study of Ad26.COV2.S vaccination and SARS-CoV-2 variants. On the study more broadly: Vaccine-arm donor from the placebo-controlled COV1001 Ad26.COV2.S trial.

General study points: Higher spike-specific TCR breadth was found in vaccine recipients than in placebo recipients. Possibly, TCR breadth and depth analyses underestimated total T cell responses.

Only one count was recorded for this clone. Antigen: not known. With 1 base removed from V and 3 bases from J, the gap between germline ends came to 7 bases. The CDR3 loop spans 14 amino acids. The V gene's germline CDR1 is SGHRS and CDR2 YFSETQ. As to treatment: about 20 received Ad26.COV2.S at low or high dose, single or two shots; 5 received placebo; per-sample allocation not given. Samples were taken on day 63 after the first vaccine or placebo injection. Boston supplied an adult donor aged 18-55 years. Clones were sequenced by immunoSEQ multiplex PCR, and TCRdb holds only the in-frame ones, with some missing. The sample lists about 320,000 clones; about 82% were seen once.

The sequence was obtained from a person between 18 and 65 years old who received the Ad26.COV2.S COVID-19 vaccine or a placebo. The sequences come from peripheral blood, collected in a trial of Ad26.COV2.S vaccine versus placebo. V gene TRBV5-1 combines with J gene TRBJ1-4; no clear D. The CDR3 DNA sequence: TGCGCCAGCAGCTTGACGGACCCTAATGAAAAACTGTTTTTT. Amino acid sequence: CASSLTDPNEKLFF.